Sequencing of this T cell receptor (beta chain) was carried out in a study of cytotoxic CD8 clonotypes in ibrutinib-treated CLL (TCRdb year 2021). About the study as a whole: The cohort was composed of 10 to 11 relapsed/refractory and fewer than 16 treatment-naive patients; IGHV unmutated status was identified in 17 to 18 patients. Responses were partial in around 25 patients and complete in 2; after median approximately 69 months follow-up, roughly 14 stayed in remission and about 12 progressed. Samples at response were collected after a median of about 13 months of treatment, with a range of roughly 6 to 36 months. An average of 255,043 productive templates and 94,082 productive rearrangements was obtained per sample. Longitudinal samples were obtainable from 26 of the 86 participants in the trial. Cryopreserved peripheral blood mononuclear cells were collected before treatment, at response, and at either disease progression or sustained remission. Every remission and progressive disease sample was obtained while ibrutinib was still being received by the patients.

Per the publication, the time point label means: eleven to twelve months on ibrutinib. Around 2 micrograms of genomic DNA were extracted from cryopreserved PBMCs for TCR beta library preparation. Longitudinal blood samples from CLL patients receiving ibrutinib monotherapy were subjected to high-throughput TCR beta sequencing. The patients took part in an open-label, single-center phase 2 trial of ibrutinib monotherapy. What the study reported, not specific to this receptor: Public clonotypes were found to be uncommon and were observed to contract or remain stable during treatment; the increase in clonality was shown to reflect expansion of private clonotypes at ibrutinib response. At baseline, clonality was higher than in age-matched healthy donors and showed a strong correlation with circulating CD8+ T-cell counts. At ibrutinib response clonality went up, during sustained remission it held steady, and at progression it dropped back toward baseline. Lymph node repertoires were not examined, and the timing of sampling was not matched between patients in sustained remission and those whose disease progressed.

Trimming takes 0 bases off V and 8 bases off J; junction bases not matched to a gene: 5. The germline V gene yields LGHNA for CDR1 and YNFKEQ for CDR2. Taken from cysteine to phenylalanine, the CDR3 has 15 residues. Left in the record is the CDR3 DNA by itself, 45 bases read in frame from the first base. There are a few counts of this clone. No antigen is known for it. No clone much larger than this one lies a single base away; base qualities are absent. The goal of deep resolution MiSeq sequencing was a depth between 1 in 1 million and 1 in 200,000 T cells, and coverage averaged 10x per clonotype. The immunoSEQ hsTCRB Kit was used to generate the TCR beta libraries. In the original analysis: The data were analyzed with ImmunoSEQ Analyzer and ImmunoSEQ Data Assistant, and V, D and J gene assignments followed IMGT definitions. Clonality, with values ranging from 0 to 1, was calculated as one minus the normalized Shannon entropy of productive rearrangement frequencies. Public clonotype analysis was restricted to overrepresented clonotypes comprising at least 0.05% of each patient's repertoire. Some twelve repertoires from age-matched healthy donors, obtained from immuneACCESS, served as clonality controls. In TCRdb, the immuneACCESS table is reduced to in-frame sequences with V and J assigned. These tables do not hold every clone; where another copy was compared, an unresolved V gene accounts for under half, and the others remain unexplained. The D gene and trimming were derived from the DNA, and the V and J assignments and clone size from that table. The sample data list approximately 140,000 clones, and around 90% of these were observed just once. Of the sample, about a tenth falls within the top ten clones.

The sequencing here drew on PBMCs, taken after 12 months of ibrutinib treatment. The clonotype was recovered from a human donor with chronic lymphocytic leukemia. The chain is encoded by TRBV4-2 joined to TRBJ1-4; the central 8 bases match TRBD1. The CDR3 reads CASSQDGTGGEKLFF. The DNA sequence is given as TGTGCCAGCAGCCAAGATGGGACAGGAGGCGAAAAACTGTTTTTT.